These 3 T cell receptor beta chains originate from one sample sequenced in a study of graft-versus-host responses after intestinal transplantation. No antigen has been assigned to these receptors. Profiled with immunoSEQ multiplex PCR; TCRdb holds only in-frame clones, not every one. Among around 130,000 clones, 90% to 95% were seen once, and the ten largest hold roughly 0.15%. Source: unstimulated CD4+ T cells sorted from spleen or lymph node cells, taken before intestinal transplant. These receptors all stem from a human donor who received an intestinal transplant.

The rearrangement joins TRBV7-9 to TRBJ2-3; no reliable D call. Deletions cut 5 bases from V and 0 bases from J, with 15 bases between. CDR3 length: 16 residues. In germline, CDR1 is SEHNR, CDR2 FQNEAQ (reference sequence). Here the CDR3 DNA reads TGTGCCAGCAGCCGAAGTCAGGTAGACAGCACAGATACGCAGTATTTT. Its translation: CASSRSQVDSTDTQYF.

This sequence joins TRBV10-2 and TRBJ2-7; D is ambiguous. The germline V gene has CDR1 WSHSY and CDR2 SAAADI. With 6 bases removed from V and 4 bases from J, the gap between germline ends came to 13 bases. There are 13 residues in the CDR3. The CDR3 nucleotides read TGCGCCAGCAGGCCAAGGGAATCGTACGAGCAGTACTTC. As protein: CASRPRESYEQYF.

The table lists this clone with a count of one. This chain joins TRBV5-1 and TRBJ1-2, with D perhaps TRBD1 (5 bases). Germline lookup yields CDR1 SGHRS and CDR2 YFSETQ. The CDR3 spans 16 residues. V was pared by 0 bases and J by 0 bases, with 12 bases between. The CDR3 DNA is TGCGCCAGCAGCTTGGAGTCTGGGACCTCTAACTATGGCTACACCTTC. The encoded protein is CASSLESGTSNYGYTF.